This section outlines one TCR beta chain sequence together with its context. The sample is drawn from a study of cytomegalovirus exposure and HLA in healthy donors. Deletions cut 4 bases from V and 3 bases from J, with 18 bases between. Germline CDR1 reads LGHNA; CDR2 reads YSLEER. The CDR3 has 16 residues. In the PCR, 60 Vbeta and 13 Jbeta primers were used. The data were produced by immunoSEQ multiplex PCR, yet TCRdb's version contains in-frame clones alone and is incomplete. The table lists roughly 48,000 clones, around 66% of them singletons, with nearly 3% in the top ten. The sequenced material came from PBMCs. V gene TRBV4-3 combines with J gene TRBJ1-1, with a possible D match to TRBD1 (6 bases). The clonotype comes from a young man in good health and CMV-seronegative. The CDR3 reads CASSRGLQGRDTEAFF. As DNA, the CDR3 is TGCGCCAGCAGCCGAGGATTACAGGGAAGGGACACTGAAGCTTTCTTT.